The next 27 T cell receptor beta chains were all read from a single sample in a study of immune heterogeneity within non-small cell lung tumors (dated by TCRdb to the late 2010s). The instrument given in TCRdb is HiSeq X Ten. A multiplex PCR system amplified the TCR beta CDR3 region, with a first 10-cycle round using 32 V-gene forward and 13 J-gene reverse primers. TCRdb redid the processing of the public reads, applying fastp at Q25 and MiXCR, and retained in-frame beta chains. Identical CDR3 protein sequences are pooled into one entry, listed with their most common genes and DNA. The sample data list around 4,700 distinct CDR3 sequences, and roughly 19% of these were observed just once. Together, the top ten hold 10% to 11% of the sample. For the TCR template, genomic DNA was extracted from bulk tumor tissue, and approximately 600 ng of gDNA was amplified for each sample. During surgery, multiple biopsies were taken from each primary tumor and placed as far apart as possible within the tumor mass. The study cohort was described as untreated, and patients were newly diagnosed NSCLC cases undergoing curative surgery.

The specimen was lung tumor tissue. Receptors originate from a man in his 60s with non-small cell lung cancer.

This clonotype appeared a few times. J is TRBJ1-1 and V is TRBV7-8, with no clear D. V was clipped by 2 bases and J by 4 bases, with 8 bases between them. The CDR3 is made up of 13 amino acids. The germline CDR1 and CDR2 sequences are SGHVS and FQNEAQ. The CDR3 here is CASSLKVSTEAFF. In nucleotides, the CDR3 is TGTGCCAGCAGCTTAAAAGTTTCCACTGAAGCTTTCTTT.

This clonotype was seen more than once but under ten times. The chain carries TRBV27 and TRBJ1-5; 8 bases map to TRBD1. This CDR3 has 15 amino acids. The V gene's germline CDR1 is MNHEY and CDR2 SMNVEV (reference sequence). Trimming took 0 bases from V and 5 from J; bases not matched to a gene: 3. CDR3 sequence (DNA): TGTGCCAGCAGTTTATCGACAGGGGAGGATCAGCCCCAGCATTTT. Its protein product is CASSLSTGEDQPQHF.

This clonotype is labeled medium-sized (0.01 to 0.1%). The chain combines TRBV6-1 with TRBJ2-7; perhaps TRBD1 as D (5 bases). V lost 5 bases to trimming and J lost 2 bases, with 13 bases between them. This CDR3 region has 14 residues. Germline V lookup: CDR1 MNHNS, CDR2 SASEGT. CDR3 residues: CASSFSQAAYEQYF. In DNA form, the CDR3 reads TGTGCCAGCAGTTTTTCACAGGCTGCCTACGAGCAGTACTTC.

This clonotype appeared a few times. The chain couples TRBV20-1 to TRBJ1-5; D is ambiguous. Trimming removed 4 bases from V and 7 bases from J, with 20 bases in between. CDR1 and CDR2 (germline): DFQATT, SNEGSKA (reference sequence). This CDR3 spans 15 amino acids. The CDR3 DNA reads as TGCAGTGCTAACCCTGATGGGGAGCTCGGCCAGCCCCAGCATTTT. Protein: CSANPDGELGQPQHF.

This clonotype is deemed medium-sized. This sequence joins TRBV7-9 and TRBJ1-3; D possibly corresponds to TRBD1 (5 bases). V was shortened by 2 bases and J by 0 bases, with 17 bases between the two germline ends. The CDR3 length is 18 residues. The germline CDR1 and CDR2 sequences are SEHNR and FQNEAQ (reference sequence). CDR3 sequence (DNA): TGTGCCAGCAGCTTAATCATCGGGGGAGGGAGCTCTGGAAACACCATATATTTT. It translates to CASSLIIGGGSSGNTIYF.

V is TRBV5-6 and J is TRBJ2-1; D gene uncertain. There are 15 residues in the CDR3. The germline CDR1 and CDR2 sequences are SGHDT and YYEEEE. The germline V and J ends were trimmed by 0 bases and 0 bases, with 7 bases remaining between them. CDR3 in DNA: TGTGCCAGCAGCTTGGGCGGCAGCTCCTACAATGAGCAGTTCTTC. Translating gives CASSLGGSSYNEQFF.

This clonotype ranks as large. The CDR3, as DNA: TGTGCCAGCAGACAAGGAAACACCATATATTTT. It encodes CASRQGNTIYF. V and J are TRBV12-3 or TRBV12-4 and TRBJ1-3; D is unclear. Trimming removed 6 bases from V and 4 bases from J, with 4 bases in between. The CDR3 consists of 11 residues.

This clonotype was counted between two and nine times. The gene calls are TRBV18 and TRBJ1-1; D gene unclear. V lost 3 bases to trimming and J lost 7 bases, with 6 bases between them. This CDR3 comprises 11 residues. CDR1 KGHSH and CDR2 LQKENI come from the germline V gene. The CDR3 is CASSPESEAFF. The CDR3 coding sequence is TGTGCCAGCTCACCTGAGAGTGAAGCTTTCTTT.

The chain has TRBV28 and TRBJ1-4; 9 positions agree with TRBD1. The CDR3 length is 17 residues. Germline assignment: CDR1 MDHEN and CDR2 SYDVKM. V was clipped by 5 bases and J by 7 bases; unmatched bases: 14. In nucleotides, the CDR3 is TGTGCCAGCAGTCGTTTAGGGGACAGGGCTTTTGGTGAAAAACTGTTTTTT. Encoded protein: CASSRLGDRAFGEKLFF.

The chain is built from TRBV3-1 and TRBJ2-7, with TRBD2 identical over 7 bases. V trimming: 5 bases; J trimming: 2 bases; junction bases outside the gene matches: 0. Germline CDR1 is LGHDT and CDR2 is YNNKEL (reference sequence). The CDR3 consists of 12 residues. The CDR3 loop reads CASSTSAYEQYF. CDR3 DNA sequence: TGTGCCAGCAGCACTAGCGCCTACGAGCAGTACTTC.

The V call is TRBV2, the J call TRBJ1-5; D remains unclear. V lost 3 bases and J 6 bases, leaving 9 bases between the germline ends. CDR1 SNHLY and CDR2 FYNNEI come from the germline V gene. The CDR3 extends over 13 amino acids. CDR3 residues: CASSENFGQPQHF. The DNA of the CDR3 is TGTGCCAGCAGTGAGAACTTCGGTCAGCCCCAGCATTTT.

This clonotype has more than one count but fewer than ten. The V and J genes are TRBV12-3 or TRBV12-4 and TRBJ2-7; a weak D match, TRBD1 (6 bases). V was trimmed by 3 bases and J by 6 bases, leaving 12 bases between them. The CDR3 has 13 amino acids. CDR3 in amino acids: CASSFFPGAEQYF. CDR3 DNA sequence: TGTGCCAGCAGTTTTTTTCCAGGGGCCGAGCAGTACTTC.

This chain connects TRBV28 to TRBJ1-3; no definite D call. The CDR3 totals 13 residues. V lost 8 bases and J 0 bases, leaving 8 bases between the germline ends. Germline assignment: CDR1 MDHEN and CDR2 SYDVKM. The CDR3 DNA is TGTGCCAGCGGTCTGTTCTCTGGAAACACCATATATTTT. This codes for CASGLFSGNTIYF.

V usage is TRBV5-1 and J usage is TRBJ2-3; 10 positions match TRBD1. CDR1 is SGHRS and CDR2 is YFSETQ in the germline V gene. The CDR3 has 15 amino acids. Trimming at V came to 4 bases and at J to 4 bases, leaving 6 bases not matched to a gene. The CDR3 protein is CASSIDRGRADTQYF. As DNA, the CDR3 is TGCGCCAGCAGCATCGACAGGGGGCGCGCAGATACGCAGTATTTT. The full variable domain, with the rest looked up from reference TRBV5-1 and TRBJ2-3, is KAGVTQTPRYLIKTRGQQVTLSCSPISGHRSVSWYQQTPGQGLQFLFEYFSETQRNKGNFPGRFSGRQFSNSRSEMNVSTLELGDSALYLCASSIDRGRADTQYFGPGTRLTVL.

Comment on this clonotype: The junction departs from the called germline gene at one end, perhaps through a read error. The J gene is TRBJ2-2, the V gene TRBV19; 9 bases align to TRBD2. Germline V gives CDR1 LNHDA, CDR2 SQIVND (reference sequence). The CDR3 sequence is 15 residues long. CDR3 sequence: CSSKETSGNTGELFF. In DNA, the CDR3 is TGTTCCAGTAAGGAGACTAGCGGTAACACCGGGGAGCTGTTTTTT. Combining the CDR3 with reference TRBV19 and TRBJ2-2 gives the whole variable domain DGGITQSPKYLFRKEGQNVTLSCEQNLNHDAMYWYRQDPGQGLRLIYYSQIVNDFQKGDIAEGYSVSREKKESFPLTVTSAQKNPTAFYLCSSKETSGNTGELFFGEGSRLTVL.

V usage is TRBV20-1 and J usage is TRBJ2-1; D is undetermined. The germline V and J ends were trimmed by 3 bases and 0 bases, with 9 bases remaining between them. This CDR3 region has 14 residues. Germline values: CDR1 DFQATT, CDR2 SNEGSKA (reference sequence). CDR3 coding DNA: TGCAGTGCTAGCGCACGGCTCTCCTACAATGAGCAGTTCTTC. This gives the protein CSASARLSYNEQFF.

This clonotype has more than one count but fewer than ten. The gene calls are TRBV24-1 and TRBJ1-2; D unclear. The CDR3 spans 11 residues. CDR1 is KGHDR, CDR2 SFDVKD, per germline. V was clipped by 8 bases and J by 6 bases, with 9 bases between them. CDR3 region: CATKPADGYTF. The CDR3 DNA sequence: TGTGCCACCAAACCGGCCGATGGCTACACCTTC.

The rearrangement joins TRBV19 to TRBJ2-2; no clear D. The V gene's germline CDR1 is LNHDA and CDR2 SQIVND (reference sequence). Trimming took off 5 bases at V and 0 bases at J, with 7 bases between the two ends. The CDR3 spans 14 residues. The CDR3 DNA reads TGTGCCAGTAGTGGTAGGGCGAACACCGGGGAGCTGTTTTTT. Translated, it gives CASSGRANTGELFF.

Relative to its sample, this clonotype is medium-sized. The chain links TRBV18 to TRBJ2-3, with a tentative D call TRBD2 (5 bases). Trimming took off 8 bases at V and 0 bases at J, with 18 bases between the two ends. The germline gives CDR1 KGHSH, CDR2 LQKENI. The CDR3 runs to 16 residues. CDR3 sequence reads: CASPRFGEVSTDTQYF. Here the CDR3 DNA reads TGTGCCAGCCCTCGGTTCGGGGAAGTCAGCACAGATACGCAGTATTTT.

This rearrangement joins TRBV2 to TRBJ2-1; D unresolved. The V gene's germline CDR1 is SNHLY and CDR2 FYNNEI. The CDR3 totals 13 residues. The V end was cut by 7 bases, the J end by 9 bases, with 16 bases between. CDR3 residues: CASNTQLVVEQFF. CDR3 coding DNA: TGTGCCAGCAATACTCAGTTAGTTGTTGAGCAGTTCTTC.

This sequence joins TRBV3-1 and TRBJ2-2; TRBD2 matches 11 bases. Germline-derived CDR1 and CDR2 are LGHDT and YNNKEL (reference sequence). The CDR3 sequence is 17 residues long. V shed 0 bases and J 7 bases; nucleotides not matched to a gene: 7. The CDR3 nucleotides read TGTGCCAGCAGCCAAGAACTAGCGGGAGAGTACGGCGGGGAGCTGTTTTTT. Translation gives CASSQELAGEYGGELFF.

The CDR3 DNA follows: TGTGCCAGCAGCTCGGACACCCTTCGCGGTGCCTACGAGCAGTACTTC. Residues: CASSSDTLRGAYEQYF. J is TRBJ2-7 and V is TRBV7-2; D is possibly TRBD1 (5 bases). Germline-derived CDR1 and CDR2 are SGHTA and FQGNSA. The CDR3 sequence is 16 residues long. V shed 4 bases and J shed 2 bases, with 18 bases lying between them.

This clonotype was counted a few times. This sequence joins TRBV24-1 and TRBJ2-1; 8 bases line up with TRBD2. This CDR3 region has 19 residues. The germline V gene has CDR1 KGHDR and CDR2 SFDVKD. J gave up 0 bases and V 6 bases, and 15 bases lay outside the gene matches. Here the CDR3 reads CATSPSGLAGGRSYNEQFF. CDR3 bases: TGTGCCACCAGTCCCTCGGGGCTAGCGGGCGGACGCTCCTACAATGAGCAGTTCTTC.

This clonotype qualifies as medium-sized. The rearrangement links TRBV5-1 to TRBJ2-7; 7 nucleotides agree with TRBD2. This CDR3 is built from 14 residues. Germline CDR1 reads SGHRS; CDR2 reads YFSETQ. V lost 3 bases to trimming and J lost 7 bases; unmatched junction nucleotides: 10. The CDR3 reads CASSWSGTSWEQYF. In DNA form, the CDR3 reads TGCGCCAGCAGCTGGAGCGGGACGTCCTGGGAGCAGTACTTC. Full variable domain (rest looked up from reference TRBV5-1 and TRBJ2-7): KAGVTQTPRYLIKTRGQQVTLSCSPISGHRSVSWYQQTPGQGLQFLFEYFSETQRNKGNFPGRFSGRQFSNSRSEMNVSTLELGDSALYLCASSWSGTSWEQYFGPGTRLTVT.

On this clonotype itself: This may arise from a read error, as a much more abundant clone is one base away. The rearrangement joins TRBV5-1 to TRBJ2-7, with 9 bases fitting TRBD2. The CDR3 runs to 14 residues. Germline CDR1 SGHRS, CDR2 YFSETQ. Trimming cost V 4 bases and J 3 bases; bases outside gene matches: 5. CDR3 amino acids: CASSRVAGDYEQYF. In nucleotides, the CDR3 is TGCGCCAGCAGCAGAGTAGCGGGGGACTACGAGCAGTACTTC.

By share, this clonotype ranks as medium-sized. CDR3 sequence: CASSQASNQPQHF. In DNA form, the CDR3 reads TGTGCCAGCTCACAGGCCAGCAATCAGCCCCAGCATTTT. The chain carries TRBV18 and TRBJ1-5; D gene unclear. CDR1 is KGHSH, CDR2 LQKENI, per germline. This CDR3 has 13 residues. Trimming removed 4 bases at V and 1 base at J, with 5 bases between.

In its sample, this clonotype ranks as medium-sized. This chain links TRBV9 with TRBJ2-7; TRBD1 or TRBD2 may be the D gene (6 bases each). CDR3 length: 16 amino acids. Trimming stripped 1 base from V and 1 base from J, with 15 bases between. Germline CDR1 is SGDLS and CDR2 is YYNGEE. The CDR3 protein is CASSVNPGAASYEQYF. The CDR3 DNA sequence: TGTGCCAGCAGCGTAAATCCGGGGGCAGCATCCTACGAGCAGTACTTC.